Included here is one T cell receptor (beta chain) sequence, with context. Its antigen is unknown. This sample is part of a study of T cell repertoires in cytomegalovirus infection. Notes on the study in general: HLA-C-restricted CMV clonotypes gave the most frequent clonotype in two of eight donors. Using cumulative public TCR beta family frequency, the authors identified those who carried CMV together with the relevant HLA.

Germline loops: CDR1 DFQATT, CDR2 SNEGSKA (reference sequence). Trimming left V 2 bases short and J 4 bases short, with 11 bases between. The CDR3 is 13 amino acids. MiXCR, applied by TCRdb to the reads, yields one record per CDR3 protein. Among about 310,000 distinct CDR3 sequences, roughly 15% were seen once, and the ten largest hold 12%. Sequencing was done on a sample of PBMCs. The receptor's source is a human donor in good health (CMV status not recorded). Some clones in this sample may be carry-over from other donors' samples. The rearrangement uses TRBV20-1 and TRBJ1-1; D not certain. CDR3 loop: CSARSAPGTEAFF. CDR3 coding DNA: TGCAGTGCTAGATCGGCCCCGGGCACTGAAGCTTTCTTT.